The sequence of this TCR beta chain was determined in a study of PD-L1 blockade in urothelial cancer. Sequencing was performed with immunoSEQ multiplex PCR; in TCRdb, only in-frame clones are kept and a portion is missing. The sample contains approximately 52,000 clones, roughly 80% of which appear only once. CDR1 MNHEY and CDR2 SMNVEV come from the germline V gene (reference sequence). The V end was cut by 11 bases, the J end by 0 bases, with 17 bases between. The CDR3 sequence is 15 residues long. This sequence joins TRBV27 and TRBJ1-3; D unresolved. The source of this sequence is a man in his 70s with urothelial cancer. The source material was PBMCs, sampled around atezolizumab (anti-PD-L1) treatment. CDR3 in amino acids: CARPTTTSSGNTIYF. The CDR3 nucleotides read TGTGCCCGACCCACGACAACCAGCTCTGGAAACACCATATATTTT.